This is a list of T cell receptor beta chains from one sample in a study of liver allograft versus peripheral blood T cells. A single record per CDR3 protein comes from TCRdb applying MiXCR to the reads. The sample consists of approximately 4,000 distinct CDR3 sequences, 11% to 15% of them appearing once. These TCRs come from a human patient who had a liver transplant. Part of the T cells may come from the graft donor. Each CDR3 is given with its conserved first and last residue. The D gene is left open where the match is weak. The size field is filled for only some rows; it gives once, few, many or a size class.

size | J | D | V | CDR3 | DNA
medium-sized | TRBJ2-7 | TRBD1 | TRBV6-1 | CASSEAPGQVYEQYF | TGTGCCAGCAGTGAAGCGCCGGGACAGGTCTACGAGCAGTACTTC
NA | TRBJ1-6 | NA | TRBV9 | CASSGGTGGSPLHF | TGTGCCAGCAGCGGAGGAACAGGCGGTTCACCCCTCCACTTT
medium-sized | TRBJ2-7 | NA | TRBV19 | CASSFGTSETLSYEQYF | TGTGCCAGTAGTTTTGGGACGTCCGAAACCCTCTCCTACGAGCAGTACTTC
NA | TRBJ2-7 | TRBD1 | TRBV11-2 | CASSSSPGTGIGEQYF | TGTGCCAGCAGCTCCTCCCCCGGGACAGGGATCGGCGAGCAGTACTTC
medium-sized | TRBJ2-7 | NA | TRBV24-1 | CATSGGAYEQYF | TGTGCCACCAGTGGGGGAGCCTACGAGCAGTACTTC
few | TRBJ1-2 | NA | TRBV7-9 | CASSKDYGYTF | TGTGCCAGCAGCAAAGACTATGGCTACACCTTC
NA | TRBJ1-5 | NA | TRBV2 | CASRKDRTAQPQHF | TGTGCCAGCAGGAAGGACCGGACGGCTCAGCCCCAGCATTTT
medium-sized | TRBJ2-7 | NA | TRBV5-6 | CASSLRQASYEQYF | TGTGCCAGCAGCTTGAGGCAGGCCTCCTACGAGCAGTACTTC
many | TRBJ1-1 | TRBD1 | TRBV6-6 | CAIQGTGPGNEAFF | TGTGCCATCCAAGGGACAGGGCCAGGCAATGAAGCTTTCTTT
medium-sized | TRBJ1-2 | TRBD1 | TRBV6-1 | CASSDRAGGPYGYTF | TGTGCCAGCAGTGACAGGGCAGGGGGGCCTTATGGCTACACCTTC
many | TRBJ2-1 | NA | TRBV27 | CASSPSSVEQFF | TGTGCCAGCAGCCCTTCTAGCGTGGAGCAGTTCTTC
many | TRBJ2-1 | NA | TRBV20-1 | CSARGWAGTYNEQFF | TGCAGTGCTAGAGGTTGGGCTGGAACCTACAATGAGCAGTTCTTC
medium-sized | TRBJ2-1 | NA | TRBV24-1 | CATSDSSYNEQFF | TGTGCCACCTCGGATAGCTCCTACAATGAGCAGTTCTTC
NA | TRBJ2-2 | NA | TRBV3-2 | CASSPQGPGTSQRGGELFF | TGTGCCAGCAGCCCCCAGGGGCCCGGGACTAGCCAACGGGGGGGGGAGCTGTTTTTT
NA | TRBJ2-1 | TRBD2 | TRBV4-1 | CASSQVAGRVYNEQFF | TGCGCCAGCAGCCAAGTAGCGGGACGCGTTTACAATGAGCAGTTCTTC
NA | TRBJ2-3 | TRBD2 | TRBV19 | CASSIGVAGAPKYF | TGTGCCAGTAGTATAGGAGTAGCGGGAGCCCCCAAGTATTTT
many | TRBJ1-1 | TRBD1 | TRBV7-9 | CASSRDSYSEAFF | TGTGCCAGCAGTCGGGACAGTTACAGTGAAGCTTTCTTT
medium-sized | TRBJ1-2 | NA | TRBV10-3 | CAISASAGYNYGYTF | TGTGCCATCAGTGCTTCCGCAGGGTACAACTATGGCTACACCTTC
medium-sized | TRBJ1-3 | NA | TRBV5-5 | CASSSREPSGNTIYF | TGTGCCAGCAGCTCCAGGGAACCCTCCGGAAACACCATATATTTT
medium-sized | TRBJ1-2 | NA | TRBV14 | CASSPGNYGYTF | TGTGCCAGCAGTCCGGGGAACTATGGCTACACCTTC
medium-sized | TRBJ1-6 | TRBD1 | TRBV28 | CASSSSRTGGSYNSPLHF | TGTGCCAGCAGTTCCTCCAGGACAGGGGGATCCTATAATTCACCCCTCCACTTT
NA | TRBJ2-1 | NA | TRBV5-6 | CASSHRDSEQFF | TGTGCCAGCAGTCACCGGGACTCGGAGCAGTTCTTC
medium-sized | TRBJ2-7 | NA | TRBV19 | CASSLGLGYEQYF | TGTGCCAGTAGTCTGGGACTCGGGTACGAGCAGTACTTC
few | TRBJ2-3 | TRBD1 | TRBV27 | CASSPGQGVLDTQYF | TGTGCCAGCAGTCCCGGACAGGGGGTACTTGATACGCAGTATTTT
many | TRBJ1-5 | NA | TRBV5-5 | CASSLEGVEKQPQHF | TGTGCCAGCAGCTTGGAAGGGGTTGAGAAACAGCCCCAGCATTTT
medium-sized | TRBJ1-5 | NA | TRBV19 | CASSIRFFGEGNQPQHF | TGTGCCAGTAGTATTAGGTTTTTCGGGGAGGGGAATCAGCCCCAGCATTTT
medium-sized | TRBJ1-2 | NA | TRBV9 | CASSVGQDYGYTF | TGTGCCAGCAGCGTAGGACAGGACTATGGCTACACCTTC
medium-sized | TRBJ1-6 | NA | TRBV9 | CASSSPGRGDLHF | TGTGCCAGCAGCTCACCAGGGAGAGGGGACCTCCACTTT
many | TRBJ1-1 | NA | TRBV27 | CASSGRTVNTEAFF | TGTGCCAGCAGTGGGAGGACAGTGAACACTGAAGCTTTCTTT
medium-sized | TRBJ1-3 | NA | TRBV12-3/TRBV12-4 | CASLDWLSGNTIYF | TGTGCCAGCTTGGATTGGCTATCTGGAAACACCATATATTTT
medium-sized | TRBJ1-5 | NA | TRBV7-9 | CASSDDRYSNQPQHF | TGTGCCAGCAGCGACGACAGGTATAGCAATCAGCCCCAGCATTTT
few | TRBJ1-3 | NA | TRBV9 | CASSEARGGNTIYF | TGTGCCAGCAGCGAGGCCCGGGGGGGAAACACCATATATTTT
medium-sized | TRBJ2-1 | TRBD2 | TRBV18 | CASSPPVYGRADNEQFF | TGTGCCAGCTCACCACCGGTATACGGGAGGGCCGACAATGAGCAGTTCTTC
medium-sized | TRBJ2-7 | NA | TRBV19 | CASSIGGTAYEQYF | TGTGCCAGTAGTATAGGGGGGACCGCCTACGAGCAGTACTTC
few | TRBJ2-1 | TRBD2 | TRBV5-4 | CASSQTSGSSYNEQFF | TGTGCCAGCAGCCAGACTAGCGGGAGCTCCTACAATGAGCAGTTCTTC
large | TRBJ1-2 | TRBD1 | TRBV29-1 | CSGQGANYGYTF | TGCAGCGGACAGGGGGCTAACTATGGCTACACCTTC
medium-sized | TRBJ2-7 | TRBD2 | TRBV13 | CASSSGLAGLFGEQYF | TGTGCCAGCAGCTCGGGACTAGCGGGATTGTTTGGCGAGCAGTACTTC
medium-sized | TRBJ1-5 | TRBD1 | TRBV6-1 | CASSGETGGGHQPQHF | TGTGCCAGCAGTGGAGAGACAGGGGGGGGTCATCAGCCCCAGCATTTT
few | TRBJ2-7 | NA | TRBV7-9 | CASSPMGDYEQYF | TGTGCCAGCAGCCCCATGGGTGACTACGAGCAGTACTTC
medium-sized | TRBJ1-4 | TRBD1 | TRBV5-4 | CASTARDSYEKLFF | TGTGCCAGCACAGCCCGGGACAGTTATGAAAAACTGTTTTTT
medium-sized | TRBJ1-1 | NA | TRBV6-5 | CASSYGVTNTEAFF | TGTGCCAGCAGTTACGGGGTTACGAACACTGAAGCTTTCTTT
medium-sized | TRBJ1-1 | NA | TRBV5-4 | CASSFWQSLNTEAFF | TGTGCCAGCAGCTTTTGGCAGAGCCTGAACACTGAAGCTTTCTTT
medium-sized | TRBJ2-7 | NA | TRBV27 | CASSQQGSYEQYF | TGTGCCTCTAGTCAACAGGGATCCTACGAGCAGTACTTC
few | TRBJ2-5 | TRBD1 | TRBV19 | CASSWDREETQYF | TGTGCCAGTAGCTGGGACAGGGAAGAGACCCAGTACTTC
medium-sized | TRBJ1-4 | NA | TRBV27 | CASRTHYRRTAINEKLFF | TGTGCCAGCAGAACTCACTACCGGAGGACGGCTATAAATGAAAAACTGTTTTTT
large | TRBJ1-5 | NA | TRBV19 | CASSIEISNQPQHF | TGTGCCAGTAGTATAGAGATCAGCAATCAGCCCCAGCATTTT
NA | TRBJ2-3 | NA | TRBV12-3/TRBV12-4 | CASSFGGTDTQYF | TGTGCCAGCAGTTTCGGGGGCACAGATACGCAGTATTTT
medium-sized | TRBJ1-2 | NA | TRBV6-2/TRBV6-3 | CASSQTVAIYYGYTF | TGTGCCAGCAGTCAAACTGTGGCGATCTACTATGGCTACACCTTC
few | TRBJ2-7 | NA | TRBV28 | CASSSLGQPAYEQYF | TGTGCCAGCAGTTCCCTTGGACAGCCGGCCTACGAGCAGTACTTC
medium-sized | TRBJ2-7 | NA | TRBV27 | CASSPLHSYEQYF | TGTGCCAGCAGTCCACTACATTCCTACGAGCAGTACTTC
many | TRBJ2-7 | NA | TRBV11-3 | CASSFSDSYEQYF | TGTGCCAGCAGCTTTTCGGACAGCTACGAGCAGTACTTC